These 13 T cell receptor beta chains originate from one sample sequenced in a study of cytomegalovirus exposure and HLA in healthy donors. PCR involved 60 Vbeta and 13 Jbeta primers. TCRdb keeps only in-frame clones here, not all; method: immunoSEQ multiplex PCR. This table holds about 300,000 clones, 86% found once. Specimen: PBMCs. The receptors stem from a middle-aged man in good health and CMV-seropositive.

This chain links TRBV4-1 with TRBJ2-3, with 7 bases that match TRBD2. After removal of 0 bases from V and 4 bases from J, the junction contained 4 bases not matched to a gene. The CDR3 covers 15 residues. Germline V CDR1 and CDR2: MGHRA, YSYEKL. The CDR3 spells CASSQEAAGPDTQYF. The DNA for the CDR3 is TGCGCCAGCAGCCAAGAGGCAGCGGGACCAGATACGCAGTATTTT.

The V and J genes are TRBV6-6 and TRBJ2-7; 7 bases are shared with TRBD1. V was pared by 5 bases and J by 1 base, with 8 bases of the junction left unmatched. Germline V lookup: CDR1 MNHNY, CDR2 SVGAGI (reference sequence). CDR3 length equals 15 residues. CDR3: CASSHGTVPSYEQYF. CDR3 DNA: TGTGCCAGCAGTCACGGGACAGTCCCATCCTACGAGCAGTACTTC.

This chain joins TRBV11-3 and TRBJ2-2, with 11 bases that match TRBD2. CDR3 length: 16 amino acids. Germline CDR1 reads SGHNT; CDR2 reads YENEEA. V dropped 5 bases and J dropped 5; count of bases not matched to a gene: 7. The CDR3 coding sequence is TGTGCCAGCAGCCCCCCCGCTAGCGGGGGGACCGGGGAGCTGTTTTTT. It encodes CASSPPASGGTGELFF.

The J gene is TRBJ2-3, the V gene TRBV6-6, with 7 positions matching TRBD1. The V and J ends lost 2 bases and 1 base, in that order; junction bases with no gene match: 3. The CDR3 is made up of 15 amino acids. CDR1 and CDR2 from the germline V gene are MNHNY and SVGAGI (reference sequence). The CDR3 coding sequence is TGTGCCAGCAGTTACACAGGGGATCGCACAGATACGCAGTATTTT. Translating it yields CASSYTGDRTDTQYF.

This rearrangement joins TRBV5-3 to TRBJ2-1, with 8 bases aligning to TRBD1. TRBV5-3 is marked as an open reading frame, function uncertain. The CDR3 runs 15 residues. Trimming removed 3 bases from V and 3 bases from J; junction bases left unmatched: 5. Here the CDR3 reads CARSWGTGDYNEQFF. The CDR3 DNA reads TGTGCCAGAAGCTGGGGGACAGGAGACTACAATGAGCAGTTCTTC.

On this clone: One end of the junction fails to match germline, which may point to a read error. This chain links TRBV13 with TRBJ1-5, with 7 bases aligning to TRBD1. CDR3 length: 15 residues. The germline gives CDR1 PRHDT, CDR2 FYEKMQ (reference sequence). Here the CDR3 DNA reads TGTGCCAGCAGCCTAGGGGGCTCGGGCAATCAGCCCCAGCATTTT. This sequence encodes CASSLGGSGNQPQHF.

This chain uses TRBV7-2 with TRBJ1-1, with no clear D. The CDR3 has 17 residues. V was cut by 0 bases and J by 1 base, with 15 bases left in between. Germline V gives CDR1 SGHTA, CDR2 FQGNSA. The chain's CDR3 is CASSLAFIQVQNTEAFF. The CDR3, as DNA: TGTGCCAGCAGCTTAGCCTTCATACAAGTACAGAACACTGAAGCTTTCTTT. The variable domain in full, with the rest retrieved from reference TRBV7-2 and TRBJ1-1, is GAGVSQSPSNKVTEKGKDVELRCDPISGHTALYWYRQSLGQGLEFLIYFQGNSAPDKSGLPSDRFSAERTGGSVSTLTIQRTQQEDSAVYLCASSLAFIQVQNTEAFFGQGTRLTVV.

The chain has TRBV5-8 and TRBJ1-5, with D uncertain. Trimming cost V 0 bases and J 5 bases, with 12 bases left between them. Germline-derived CDR1 and CDR2 are SGHTS and YDEGEE. This CDR3 comprises 15 residues. CDR3 DNA: TGTGCCAGCAGCTTGGTCCAGGCGGGGTATCAGCCCCAGCATTTT. This sequence encodes CASSLVQAGYQPQHF.

The V call is TRBV7-8, the J call TRBJ1-2; D remains unclear. V was trimmed by 1 base and J by 3 bases, leaving 12 bases between them. The germline CDR1 and CDR2 sequences are SGHVS and FQNEAQ. CDR3 size: 15 residues. The CDR3 loop is CASSLVGSPDYGYTF. As DNA, the CDR3 is TGTGCCAGCAGCTTAGTGGGGAGTCCGGACTATGGCTACACCTTC.

The V gene is TRBV11-2, the J gene TRBJ2-3; D gene ambiguous. In germline, CDR1 is SGHAT, CDR2 FQNNGV. Trimming took off 5 bases at V and 5 bases at J, with 5 bases between the two ends. This CDR3 has 11 amino acids. CDR3: CASSLRDTQYF. The DNA of the CDR3 is TGTGCCAGCAGCCTTCGAGATACGCAGTATTTT.

CDR3 sequence reads: CASSQGGLAGQKYNEQFF. As DNA, the CDR3 is TGCGCCAGCAGCCAAGGTGGACTAGCGGGACAAAAGTACAATGAGCAGTTCTTC. This sequence joins TRBV4-1 and TRBJ2-1; 12 bases are shared with TRBD2. Germline CDR1 reads MGHRA; CDR2 reads YSYEKL. This CDR3 has 18 amino acids. V lost 1 base and J lost 4; bases outside the gene matches: 8.

The V and J genes are TRBV7-9 and TRBJ2-3; TRBD1 might be the D (6 bases). Per the germline V gene, CDR1 is SEHNR and CDR2 is FQNEAQ (reference sequence). V lost 6 bases, J lost 2 bases, and 12 bases lay in between. CDR3 length equals 14 residues. CDR3 region: CASRDSLDTDTQYF. In nucleotides, the CDR3 is TGTGCCAGCAGGGACAGCCTGGACACAGATACGCAGTATTTT.

The chain combines TRBV6-5 with TRBJ2-4, with D possibly being TRBD1 (5 bases). This CDR3 has 15 residues. The V and J ends lost 2 bases and 2 bases respectively, with 10 bases between them. CDR1 is MNHEY, CDR2 SVGAGI, per germline. CDR3 sequence (DNA): TGTGCCAGCAGTTACGGCAGGGAATCCAAAAACATTCAGTACTTC. It yields the protein CASSYGRESKNIQYF.